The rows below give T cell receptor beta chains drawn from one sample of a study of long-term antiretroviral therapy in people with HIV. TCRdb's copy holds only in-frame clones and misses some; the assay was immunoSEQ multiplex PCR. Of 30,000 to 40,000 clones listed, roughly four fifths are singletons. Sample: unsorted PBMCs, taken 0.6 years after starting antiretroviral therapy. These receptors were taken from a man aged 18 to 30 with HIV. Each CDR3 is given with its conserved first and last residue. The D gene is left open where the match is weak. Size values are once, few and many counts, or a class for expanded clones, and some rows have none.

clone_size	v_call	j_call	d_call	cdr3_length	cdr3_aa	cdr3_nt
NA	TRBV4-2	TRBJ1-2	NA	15	CASSQEGQANYGYTF	TGTGCCAGCAGCCAAGAAGGTCAGGCTAACTATGGCTACACCTTC
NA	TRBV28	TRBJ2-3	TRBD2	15	CASSLSAGAADTQYF	TGTGCCAGCAGTTTATCAGCGGGAGCCGCAGATACGCAGTATTTT
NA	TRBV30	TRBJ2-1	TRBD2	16	CAWSVRGGLAANEQFF	TGTGCCTGGAGTGTACGAGGGGGACTAGCGGCCAATGAGCAGTTCTTC
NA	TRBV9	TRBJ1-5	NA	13	CASGGEGNQPQHF	TGTGCCAGCGGAGGGGAGGGCAATCAGCCCCAGCATTTT
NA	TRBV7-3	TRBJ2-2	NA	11	CASSHTGELFF	TGTGCCAGCAGCCACACCGGGGAGCTGTTTTTT
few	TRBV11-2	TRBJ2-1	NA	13	CASSLSSYNEQFF	TGTGCCAGCAGTTTGAGCTCCTACAATGAGCAGTTCTTC
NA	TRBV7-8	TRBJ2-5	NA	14	CASSSKGQQETQYF	TGTGCCAGCAGCTCAAAAGGACAGCAAGAGACCCAGTACTTC
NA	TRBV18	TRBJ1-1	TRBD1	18	CASSPPRTGTGTNTEAFF	TGTGCCAGCTCTCCGCCCCGTACCGGGACAGGTACTAACACTGAAGCTTTCTTT
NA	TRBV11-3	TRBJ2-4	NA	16	CASSLKDGDRKNIQYF	TGTGCCAGCAGCTTGAAAGATGGCGATCGCAAAAACATTCAGTACTTC
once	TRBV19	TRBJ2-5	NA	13	CASSTTTQETQYF	TGTGCCAGTAGTACGACGACGCAAGAGACCCAGTACTTC
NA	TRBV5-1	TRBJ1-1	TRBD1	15	CASSLYPGGNTEAFF	TGCGCCAGCAGCTTATACCCAGGGGGGAACACTGAAGCTTTCTTT
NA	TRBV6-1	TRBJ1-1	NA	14	CASSDRAGNTEAFF	TGTGCCAGCAGTGATCGGGCAGGGAATACTGAAGCTTTCTTT
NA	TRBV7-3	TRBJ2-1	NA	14	CASSSTGLGGEQFF	TGTGCCAGCAGCTCGACAGGACTGGGCGGTGAGCAGTTCTTC
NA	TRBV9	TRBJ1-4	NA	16	CASSVGSGEVGEKLFF	TGTGCCAGCAGCGTAGGGTCAGGGGAGGTTGGTGAAAAACTGTTTTTT
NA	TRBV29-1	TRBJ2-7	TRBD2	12	CSAARGNYEQYF	TGCAGCGCGGCGCGGGGGAACTACGAGCAGTACTTC
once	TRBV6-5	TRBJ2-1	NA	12	CASSRWGDEQFF	TGTGCCAGCAGCCGTTGGGGGGATGAGCAGTTCTTC
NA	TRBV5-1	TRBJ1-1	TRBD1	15	CASSLEAGGFTEAFF	TGCGCCAGCAGCTTGGAAGCAGGGGGCTTTACTGAAGCTTTCTTT
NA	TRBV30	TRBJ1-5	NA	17	CAWSVRFGGLSNQPQHF	TGTGCCTGGAGTGTACGTTTCGGCGGGCTTAGCAATCAGCCCCAGCATTTT
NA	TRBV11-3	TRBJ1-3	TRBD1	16	CASSLGQGKPGNTIYF	TGTGCCAGCAGCTTGGGACAGGGGAAGCCTGGAAACACCATATATTTT